Each of the 20 T cell receptor beta chains below was sequenced from the same sample in a study of T cell repertoires in cytomegalovirus infection. Their cognate antigens are unknown. TCRdb itself ran the reads through MiXCR, one entry per CDR3 protein. The sample lists some 800,000 distinct CDR3 sequences; about 28% were seen once. Here the sequenced sample was cultured CD8+ T cells from PBMCs, taken from culture after CMV antigen stimulation. The receptors were gathered from a human donor in good health (CMV status not recorded). Some clones in this sample may be carry-over from other donors' samples.

This clonotype was observed many times. The rearrangement links TRBV7-9 to TRBJ1-5; 9 bases line up with TRBD1. The CDR3 has 17 residues. CDR1 is SEHNR and CDR2 is FQNEAQ in the germline V gene (reference sequence). V shed 0 bases, J shed 6 bases, and the junction held 9 bases outside the gene matches. The CDR3 DNA sequence: TGTGCCAGCAGCTTAGCAGCCGGGACAGGGAACGGTCAGCCCCAGCATTTT. Protein product: CASSLAAGTGNGQPQHF.

A remark on this clonotype: A junction boundary mismatches the germline segment, possibly from a read error. The rearrangement joins TRBV7-2 to TRBJ2-3; possible D gene TRBD1, 6 bases. CDR1 is SGHTA and CDR2 is FQGNSA in the germline V gene. This CDR3 has 15 amino acids. The CDR3 nucleotides are TGTGCCGGCAGACCTCAGGGGTCTAGCACAGATACGCAGTATTTT. It yields the protein CAGRPQGSSTDTQYF.

This chain joins TRBV5-6 and TRBJ1-2, with D perhaps TRBD1 (5 bases). The ends were cut back, 4 bases at V and 0 bases at J, with 7 bases in the middle. The CDR3 totals 13 residues. Germline V gene sequence: CDR1 SGHDT, CDR2 YYEEEE. CDR3 protein: CASSTGANYGYTF. In DNA form, the CDR3 reads TGTGCCAGCAGCACGGGGGCTAACTATGGCTACACCTTC.

The genes are TRBV12-5 and TRBJ1-1; possible D gene TRBD1, 5 bases. CDR3 length: 16 residues. The V and J ends lost 4 bases and 4 bases respectively, with 19 bases between them. Germline V gene sequence: CDR1 LGHNT, CDR2 FRNRAP. The CDR3 loop is CASGWGSVGMGTEAFF. The CDR3 DNA sequence: TGTGCTAGTGGTTGGGGCTCAGTCGGTATGGGCACTGAAGCTTTCTTT. Together with reference TRBV12-5 and TRBJ1-1, the CDR3 gives the full variable domain: DARVTQTPRHKVTEMGQEVTMRCQPILGHNTVFWYRQTMMQGLELLAYFRNRAPLDDSGMPKDRFSAEMPDATLATLKIQPSEPRDSAVYFCASGWGSVGMGTEAFFGQGTRLTVV.

The CDR3: CASIGQGANTEAFF. The CDR3 region has the DNA TGTGCCAGCATCGGACAGGGGGCAAACACTGAAGCTTTCTTT. J is TRBJ1-1 and V is TRBV2; 11 nucleotides align to TRBD1. J gave up 2 bases and V 7 bases, and 3 bases lay outside the gene matches. The CDR3 length is 14 residues. The germline CDR1 and CDR2 sequences are SNHLY and FYNNEI. Combining the CDR3 with reference TRBV2 and TRBJ1-1 gives the whole variable domain EPEVTQTPSHQVTQMGQEVILRCVPISNHLYFYWYRQILGQKVEFLVSFYNNEISEKSEIFDDQFSVERPDGSNFTLKIRSTKLEDSAMYFCASIGQGANTEAFFGQGTRLTVV.

This clonotype was counted a few times. The V gene is TRBV12-3 or TRBV12-4, the J gene TRBJ2-7; D might be TRBD1 (6 bases). This CDR3 contains 14 residues. V was clipped by 0 bases and J by 5 bases, with 11 bases between them. CDR3 region: CASSLARGSHEQYV. The CDR3 DNA follows: TGTGCCAGCAGTTTAGCCAGGGGATCACACGAGCAGTACGTC.

The rearrangement joins TRBV7-6 to TRBJ2-1; 7 nucleotides agree with TRBD1. This CDR3 contains 14 residues. Germline CDR1 SGHVS, CDR2 FNYEAQ. The CDR3, as DNA: TGTGTCATTGTAGGGGGCCTATCCCTCAATGAGCAGTTCTTC. Protein sequence: CVIVGGLSLNEQFF.

The sample holds a few counts of this clonotype. The CDR3, as DNA: TGTGCCAGCAGCTTAAACGCCGGGACAGGGGGAGAGACCCAGTACTTC. Amino acid sequence: CASSLNAGTGGETQYF. This rearrangement joins TRBV7-9 to TRBJ2-5; 11 nucleotides line up with TRBD1. Germline trimming cut 2 bases from V and 4 bases from J; bases unmatched to any gene: 6. CDR3 length: 16 amino acids. Germline V CDR1 and CDR2: SEHNR, FQNEAQ (reference sequence).

V usage is TRBV7-9 and J usage is TRBJ1-4; D not certain. Trimming shortened V by 4 bases and J by 4 bases, and 7 bases separated the two germline ends. CDR3 length equals 13 residues. Looked up from germline, CDR1 is SEHNR and CDR2 is FQNEAQ (reference sequence). The CDR3 sequence: CASSYRHNEKLFF. DNA of the CDR3: TGTGCCAGCAGCTATCGACATAATGAAAAACTGTTTTTT.

This chain uses TRBV6-1 with TRBJ2-1, with D perhaps being TRBD1 or TRBD2 (6 bases each). The length of the CDR3 is 15 residues. The V and J ends lost 6 bases and 8 bases respectively, with 20 bases between them. Germline V gene lookup returns CDR1 MNHNS and CDR2 SASEGT. The CDR3, as DNA: TGTGCCAGCAGACCACCCGGGGGCGCAATGGATGAGCAGTTCTTC. Its protein is CASRPPGGAMDEQFF.

This clonotype was detected many times. The V call is TRBV6-1, the J call TRBJ1-1; unclear D gene. V was cut by 1 base and J by 3 bases, with 12 bases left in between. CDR1 is MNHNS, CDR2 SASEGT, per germline. The CDR3 is 15 residues long. The CDR3 reads CASSEVVPGDTEAFF. As DNA, the CDR3 is TGTGCCAGCAGTGAAGTGGTTCCCGGGGACACTGAAGCTTTCTTT.

This clonotype was detected a few times. This chain joins TRBV24-1 and TRBJ1-5; unclear D gene. There are 13 residues in the CDR3. Germline values: CDR1 KGHDR, CDR2 SFDVKD. The ends were cut back, 2 bases at V and 4 bases at J, with 5 bases in the middle. The CDR3: CATSDSVNQPQHF. DNA of the CDR3: TGTGCCACCAGTGATTCGGTTAATCAGCCCCAGCATTTT.

This clonotype was counted only a few times. The V gene is TRBV7-6, the J gene TRBJ1-1; D may be TRBD1 (5 bases). CDR1 SGHVS and CDR2 FNYEAQ come from the germline V gene. V gave up 4 bases and J gave up 3 bases, with 12 bases separating them. There are 14 residues in the CDR3. CDR3 nucleotides: TGTGCCAGCAGCTCCGGTGGGACTTACACTGAAGCTTTCTTT. Encoded protein: CASSSGGTYTEAFF. Full variable domain (remainder filled in from reference TRBV7-6 and TRBJ1-1): GAGVSQSPRYKVTKRGQDVALRCDPISGHVSLYWYRQALGQGPEFLTYFNYEAQQDKSGLPNDRFSAERPEGSISTLTIQRTEQRDSAMYRCASSSGGTYTEAFFGQGTRLTVV.

The chain is built from TRBV19 and TRBJ1-2; the D gene is possibly TRBD1 (5 bases). V lost 2 bases to trimming and J lost 0 bases, with 10 bases between them. Germline V CDR1 and CDR2: LNHDA, SQIVND (reference sequence). The length of the CDR3 is 15 residues. In DNA form, the CDR3 reads TGTGCCAGTAGTATAACCCAGGGCTCTAACTATGGCTACACCTTC. This sequence encodes CASSITQGSNYGYTF.

This chain joins TRBV9 and TRBJ2-1, with 8 bases identical to TRBD1. With 8 bases clipped from V and 5 bases from J, the junction kept 6 bases outside the gene matches. This CDR3 is built from 13 residues. Germline lookup yields CDR1 SGDLS and CDR2 YYNGEE. The CDR3 DNA reads TGTGCCAGTCAGGGACAGGCCAACAATGAGCAGTTCTTC. The encoded protein is CASQGQANNEQFF.

V and J are TRBV7-6 and TRBJ1-2; no firm D call. CDR3 size: 12 residues. CDR1 and CDR2 from the germline V gene are SGHVS and FNYEAQ. Trimming took off 1 base at V and 7 bases at J, with 7 bases between the two ends. The CDR3 loop is CASSLGDPGYTF. In DNA form, the CDR3 reads TGTGCCAGCAGCTTAGGAGACCCTGGCTACACCTTC.

V gene TRBV24-1 combines with J gene TRBJ2-2; D not certain. This CDR3 is 18 amino acids long. Trimming pared 4 bases from V and 2 bases from J, leaving 19 bases between. Germline loops: CDR1 KGHDR, CDR2 SFDVKD. CDR3 loop: CATSEPPRLSSNTGELFF. The CDR3 nucleotides read TGTGCCACCAGTGAACCACCGAGGCTGAGCAGCAACACCGGGGAGCTGTTTTTT.

The table lists this clonotype with a few counts. The V and J genes are TRBV5-6 and TRBJ2-7; 9 bases agree with TRBD2. There are 13 residues in the CDR3. Germline V gene sequence: CDR1 SGHDT, CDR2 YYEEEE. The CDR3 sequence: CASSLGLAGEQYV. DNA of the CDR3: TGTGCCAGCAGTTTGGGACTAGCTGGCGAGCAGTACGTC.

The gene calls are TRBV6-8 and TRBJ1-2; 7 bases fit TRBD1. Germline loops: CDR1 MNHGY, CDR2 SAAAGT. CDR3 length: 14 residues. J lost 4 bases, V lost 4 bases, and 6 bases had no gene match. The CDR3, as DNA: TGTGCCAGCAGTTCTAGGACAGGCTTCTATGGCTACACCTTC. This sequence encodes CASSSRTGFYGYTF.

V usage is TRBV15 and J usage is TRBJ2-5; D perhaps matches TRBD1 (6 bases). CDR3 length: 16 amino acids. Trimming took off 3 bases at V and 2 bases at J, with 16 bases between the two ends. The germline V gene encodes CDR1 LNHNV and CDR2 YYDKDF (reference sequence). The CDR3: CATSSSRGKAQETQYF. For the CDR3, the DNA is TGTGCCACCAGCAGCTCCAGGGGAAAAGCACAAGAGACCCAGTACTTC.